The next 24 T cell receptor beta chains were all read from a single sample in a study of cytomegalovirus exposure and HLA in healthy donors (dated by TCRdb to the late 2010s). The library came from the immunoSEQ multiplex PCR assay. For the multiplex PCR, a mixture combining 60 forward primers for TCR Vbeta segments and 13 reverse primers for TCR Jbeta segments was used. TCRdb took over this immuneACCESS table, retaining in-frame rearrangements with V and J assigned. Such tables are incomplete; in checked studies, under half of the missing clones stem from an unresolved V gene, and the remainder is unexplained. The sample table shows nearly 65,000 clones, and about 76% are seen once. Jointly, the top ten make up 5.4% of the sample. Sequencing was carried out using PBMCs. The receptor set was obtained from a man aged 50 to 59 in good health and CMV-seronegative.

The CDR3 bases are TGCGCCAGCAGCGTCGGGACAGGGGGCGGAAACACCATATATTTT. This translates into CASSVGTGGGNTIYF. The chain links TRBV5-1 to TRBJ1-3; 12 bases are a match to TRBD1. The CDR3 runs to 15 residues. Per germline, CDR1 SGHRS and CDR2 YFSETQ. With V trimmed by 4 bases and J by 4 bases, 3 bases remained unmatched.

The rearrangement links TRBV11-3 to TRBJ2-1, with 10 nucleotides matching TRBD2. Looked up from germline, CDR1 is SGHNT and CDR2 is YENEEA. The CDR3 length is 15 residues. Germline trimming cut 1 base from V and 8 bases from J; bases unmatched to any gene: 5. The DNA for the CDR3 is TGTGCCAGCAGCTTAGTAGCGGGGGGTAATGATGAGCAGTTCTTC. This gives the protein CASSLVAGGNDEQFF.

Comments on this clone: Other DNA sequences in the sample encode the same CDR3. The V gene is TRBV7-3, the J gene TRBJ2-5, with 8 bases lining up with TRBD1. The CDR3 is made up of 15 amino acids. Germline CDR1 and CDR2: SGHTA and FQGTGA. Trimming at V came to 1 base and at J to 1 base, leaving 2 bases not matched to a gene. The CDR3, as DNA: TGTGCCAGCAGCTTAAGTACAGGGGGCCAAGAGACCCAGTACTTC. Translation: CASSLSTGGQETQYF.

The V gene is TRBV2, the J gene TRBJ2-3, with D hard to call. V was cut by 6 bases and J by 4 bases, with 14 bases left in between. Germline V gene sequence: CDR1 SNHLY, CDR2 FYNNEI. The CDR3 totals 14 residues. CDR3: CASRYYAPSDTQYF. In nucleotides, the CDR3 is TGTGCCAGCAGGTACTACGCACCCTCAGATACGCAGTATTTT.

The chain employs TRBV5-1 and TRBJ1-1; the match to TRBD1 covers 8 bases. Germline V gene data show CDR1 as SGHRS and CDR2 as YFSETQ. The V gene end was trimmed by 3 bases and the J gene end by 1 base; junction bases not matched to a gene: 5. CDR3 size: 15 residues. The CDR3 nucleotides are TGCGCCAGCAGCTGGACAGGGTCTAAGAACACTGAAGCTTTCTTT. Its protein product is CASSWTGSKNTEAFF.

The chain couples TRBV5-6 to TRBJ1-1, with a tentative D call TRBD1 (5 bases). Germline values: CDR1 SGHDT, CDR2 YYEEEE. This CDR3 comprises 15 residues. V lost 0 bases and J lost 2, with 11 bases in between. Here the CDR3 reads CASSLGGRVNTEAFF. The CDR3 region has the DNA TGTGCCAGCAGCTTGGGGGGCAGGGTTAACACTGAAGCTTTCTTT.

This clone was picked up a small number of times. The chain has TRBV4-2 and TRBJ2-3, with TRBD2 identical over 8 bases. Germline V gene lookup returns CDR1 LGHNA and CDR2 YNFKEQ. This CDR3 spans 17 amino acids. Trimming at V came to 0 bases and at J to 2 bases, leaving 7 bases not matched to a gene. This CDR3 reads CASSQDGTGGFTDTQYF. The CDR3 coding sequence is TGTGCCAGCAGCCAAGATGGAACGGGGGGGTTCACAGATACGCAGTATTTT.

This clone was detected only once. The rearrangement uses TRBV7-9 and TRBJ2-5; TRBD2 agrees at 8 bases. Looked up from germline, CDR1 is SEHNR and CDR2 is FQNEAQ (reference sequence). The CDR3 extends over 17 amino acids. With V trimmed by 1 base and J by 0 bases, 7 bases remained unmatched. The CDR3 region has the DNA TGTGCCAGCAGCTTAGGTGTCAGCGGGGGAAACCAAGAGACCCAGTACTTC. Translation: CASSLGVSGGNQETQYF.

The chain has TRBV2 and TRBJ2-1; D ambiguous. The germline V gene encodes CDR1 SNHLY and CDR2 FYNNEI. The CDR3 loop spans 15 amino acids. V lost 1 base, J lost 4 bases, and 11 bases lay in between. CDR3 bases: TGTGCCAGCAGTGAAGAGGCAGCCGGGTACAATGAGCAGTTCTTC. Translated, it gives CASSEEAAGYNEQFF.

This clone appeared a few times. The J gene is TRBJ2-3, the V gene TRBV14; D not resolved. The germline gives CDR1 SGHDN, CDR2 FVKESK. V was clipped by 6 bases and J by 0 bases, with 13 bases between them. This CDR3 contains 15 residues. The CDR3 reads CASRPTRSSTDTQYF. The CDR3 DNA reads TGTGCCAGCAGACCTACCCGCTCTAGCACAGATACGCAGTATTTT.

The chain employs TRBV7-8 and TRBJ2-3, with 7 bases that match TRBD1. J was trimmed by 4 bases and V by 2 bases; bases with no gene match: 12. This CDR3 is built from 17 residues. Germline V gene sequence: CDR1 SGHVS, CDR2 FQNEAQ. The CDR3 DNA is TGTGCCAGCAGCTTACCCGACAGGGTATCTTTTGCAGATACGCAGTATTTT. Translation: CASSLPDRVSFADTQYF. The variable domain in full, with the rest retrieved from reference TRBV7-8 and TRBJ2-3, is GAGVSQSPRYKVAKRGQDVALRCDPISGHVSLFWYQQALGQGPEFLTYFQNEAQLDKSGLPSDRFFAERPEGSVSTLKIQRTQQEDSAVYLCASSLPDRVSFADTQYFGPGTRLTVL.

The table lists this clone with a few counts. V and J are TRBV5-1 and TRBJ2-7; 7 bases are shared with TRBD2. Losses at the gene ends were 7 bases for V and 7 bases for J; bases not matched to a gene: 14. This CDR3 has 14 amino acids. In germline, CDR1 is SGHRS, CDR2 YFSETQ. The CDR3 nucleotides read TGCGCCAGCTCCCGGGGAGGGTTTAGTAGGGAGCAGTACTTC. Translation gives CASSRGGFSREQYF.

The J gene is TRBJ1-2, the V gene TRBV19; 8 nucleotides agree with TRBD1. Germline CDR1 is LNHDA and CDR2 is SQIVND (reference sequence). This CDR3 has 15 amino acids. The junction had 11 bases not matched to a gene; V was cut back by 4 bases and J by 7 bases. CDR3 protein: CASSTDGQGKGGYTF. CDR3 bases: TGTGCCAGTAGTACCGACGGACAGGGAAAGGGTGGCTACACCTTC.

This chain's CDR3 is CSAPGGTF. The CDR3 DNA is TGCAGTGCTCCCGGGGGGACCTTC. The V gene is TRBV20-1, the J gene TRBJ1-2, with TRBD1 as a possible D gene (5 bases). The CDR3 is 8 amino acids. V lost 5 bases to trimming and J lost 14 bases, with 9 bases between them. Germline assignment: CDR1 DFQATT and CDR2 SNEGSKA (reference sequence).

CDR3 protein: CASGTDLYNSPLHF. The DNA for the CDR3 is TGTGCCAGTGGGACAGACCTTTATAATTCACCCCTCCACTTT. This rearrangement joins TRBV19 to TRBJ1-6; 7 bases match TRBD1. Trimming removed 8 bases from V and 4 bases from J; junction bases left unmatched: 5. CDR1 is LNHDA, CDR2 SQIVND, per germline (reference sequence). The CDR3 extends over 14 amino acids.

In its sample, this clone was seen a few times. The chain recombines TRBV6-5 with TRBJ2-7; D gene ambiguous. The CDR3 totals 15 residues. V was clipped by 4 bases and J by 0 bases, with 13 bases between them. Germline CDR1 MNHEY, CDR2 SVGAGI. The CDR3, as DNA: TGTGCCAGCAGTTCCCCCACCCTGAGCTCCTACGAGCAGTACTTC. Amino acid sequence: CASSSPTLSSYEQYF.

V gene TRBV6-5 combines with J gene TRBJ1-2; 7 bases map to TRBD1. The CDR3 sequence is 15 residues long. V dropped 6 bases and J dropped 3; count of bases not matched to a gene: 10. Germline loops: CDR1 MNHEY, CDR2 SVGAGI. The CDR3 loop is CASSPGQAQYYGYTF. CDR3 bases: TGTGCCAGCAGCCCTGGACAGGCCCAGTACTATGGCTACACCTTC.

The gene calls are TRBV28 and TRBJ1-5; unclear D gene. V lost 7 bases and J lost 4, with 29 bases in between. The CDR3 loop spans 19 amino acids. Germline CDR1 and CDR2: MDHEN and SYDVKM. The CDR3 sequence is CASTNGRLGAKNFNQPQHF. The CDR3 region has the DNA TGTGCCAGCACCAATGGCCGACTAGGAGCAAAAAATTTTAATCAGCCCCAGCATTTT.

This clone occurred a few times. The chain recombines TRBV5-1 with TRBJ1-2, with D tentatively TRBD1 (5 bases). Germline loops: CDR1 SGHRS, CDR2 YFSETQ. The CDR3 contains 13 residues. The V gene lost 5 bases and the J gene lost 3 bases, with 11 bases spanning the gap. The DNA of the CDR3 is TGCGCCAGCAGGGTTGCACAGGACTATGGCTACACCTTC. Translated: CASRVAQDYGYTF.

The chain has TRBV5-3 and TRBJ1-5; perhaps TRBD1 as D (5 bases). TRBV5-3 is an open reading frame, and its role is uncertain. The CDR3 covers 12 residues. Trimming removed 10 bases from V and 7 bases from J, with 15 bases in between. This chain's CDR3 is CAGPPGRQPQHF. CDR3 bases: TGTGCCGGACCGCCAGGGCGCCAGCCCCAGCATTTT.

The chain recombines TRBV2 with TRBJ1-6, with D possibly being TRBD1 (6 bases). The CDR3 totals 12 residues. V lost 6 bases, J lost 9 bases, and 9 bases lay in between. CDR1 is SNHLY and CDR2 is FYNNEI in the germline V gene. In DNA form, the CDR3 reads TGTGCCAGCAGACAGGGTGGTTCACCCCTCCACTTT. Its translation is CASRQGGSPLHF. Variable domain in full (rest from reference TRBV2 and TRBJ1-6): EPEVTQTPSHQVTQMGQEVILRCVPISNHLYFYWYRQILGQKVEFLVSFYNNEISEKSEIFDDQFSVERPDGSNFTLKIRSTKLEDSAMYFCASRQGGSPLHFGNGTRLTVT.

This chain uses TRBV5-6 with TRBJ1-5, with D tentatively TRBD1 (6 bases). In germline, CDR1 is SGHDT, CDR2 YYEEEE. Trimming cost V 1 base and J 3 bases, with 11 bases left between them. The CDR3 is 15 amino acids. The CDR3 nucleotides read TGTGCCAGCAGCTTGTCAGGGGCCTTCAATCAGCCCCAGCATTTT. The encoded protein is CASSLSGAFNQPQHF.

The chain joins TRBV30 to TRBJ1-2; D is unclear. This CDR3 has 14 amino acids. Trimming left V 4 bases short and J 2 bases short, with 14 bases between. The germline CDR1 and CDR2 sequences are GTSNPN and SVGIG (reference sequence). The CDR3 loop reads CAWISGGSNYGYTF. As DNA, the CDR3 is TGTGCCTGGATAAGCGGAGGATCCAACTATGGCTACACCTTC. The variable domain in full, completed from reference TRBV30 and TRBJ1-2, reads SQTIHQWPATLVQPVGSPLSLECTVEGTSNPNLYWYRQAAGRGLQLLFYSVGIGQISSEVPQNLSASRPQDRQFILSSKKLLLSDSGFYLCAWISGGSNYGYTFGSGTRLTVV.

The CDR3 DNA reads TGCGCCAGCAGCCGCGGCGGGACGGGAGGACTAGCGGGCGGGGTCAGGATAGGGCAGTTCTTC. Translated, it gives CASSRGGTGGLAGGVRIGQFF. The chain links TRBV5-1 to TRBJ2-1; 11 bases map to TRBD2. The germline gives CDR1 SGHRS, CDR2 YFSETQ. The CDR3 consists of 21 residues. The V gene end was trimmed by 4 bases and the J gene end by 12 bases; junction bases not matched to a gene: 30.